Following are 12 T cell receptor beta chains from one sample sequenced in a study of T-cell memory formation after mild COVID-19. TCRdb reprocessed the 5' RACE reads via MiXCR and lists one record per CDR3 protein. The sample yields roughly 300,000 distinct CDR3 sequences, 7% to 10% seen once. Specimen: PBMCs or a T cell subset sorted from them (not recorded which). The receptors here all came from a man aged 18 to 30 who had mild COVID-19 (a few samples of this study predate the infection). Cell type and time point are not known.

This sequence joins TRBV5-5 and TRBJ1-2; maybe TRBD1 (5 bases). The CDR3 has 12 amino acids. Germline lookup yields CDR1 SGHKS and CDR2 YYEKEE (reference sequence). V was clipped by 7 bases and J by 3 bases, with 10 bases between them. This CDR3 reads CASEDTYYGYTF. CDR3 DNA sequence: TGTGCCAGCGAGGACACATACTATGGCTACACCTTC.

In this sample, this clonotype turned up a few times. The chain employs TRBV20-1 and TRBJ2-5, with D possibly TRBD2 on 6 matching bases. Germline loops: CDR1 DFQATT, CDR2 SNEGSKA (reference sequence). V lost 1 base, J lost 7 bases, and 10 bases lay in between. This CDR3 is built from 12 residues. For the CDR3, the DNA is TGCAGTGCTAGAGTCCCGCGGGGGACCCAGTACTTC. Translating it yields CSARVPRGTQYF.

The CDR3 DNA reads TGCGCCAGCAGCCCCCCCGAGGGTGGCTACACCTTC. Protein product: CASSPPEGGYTF. V gene TRBV4-1 combines with J gene TRBJ1-2; D not resolved. V was cut by 4 bases and J by 7 bases, with 10 bases left in between. Looked up from germline, CDR1 is MGHRA and CDR2 is YSYEKL. There are 12 residues in the CDR3.

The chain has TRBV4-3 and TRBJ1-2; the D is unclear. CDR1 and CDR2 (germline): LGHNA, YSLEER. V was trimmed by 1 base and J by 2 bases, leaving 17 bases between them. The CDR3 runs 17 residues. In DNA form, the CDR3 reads TGCGCCAGCAGCCAAGTGTCGTATGGGGTGGAAAACTATGGCTACACCTTC. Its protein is CASSQVSYGVENYGYTF.

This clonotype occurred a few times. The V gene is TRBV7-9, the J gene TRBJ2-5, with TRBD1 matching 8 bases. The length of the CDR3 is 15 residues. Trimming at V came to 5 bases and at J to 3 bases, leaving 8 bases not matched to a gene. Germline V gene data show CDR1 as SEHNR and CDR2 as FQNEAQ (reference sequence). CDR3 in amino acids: CASSPLGTGEETQYF. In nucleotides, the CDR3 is TGTGCCAGCAGCCCTCTGGGGACAGGAGAAGAGACCCAGTACTTC.

CDR3 DNA sequence: TGTGCCAGCAGCTGGAGCGGGGGGGCTCTTTTTGAGACCCAGTACTTC. It specifies CASSWSGGALFETQYF. The chain employs TRBV5-4 and TRBJ2-5; 10 nucleotides align to TRBD2. With V trimmed by 3 bases and J by 5 bases, 10 bases remained unmatched. Germline V gene data show CDR1 as SGHNT and CDR2 as YYREEE (reference sequence). This CDR3 contains 16 residues.

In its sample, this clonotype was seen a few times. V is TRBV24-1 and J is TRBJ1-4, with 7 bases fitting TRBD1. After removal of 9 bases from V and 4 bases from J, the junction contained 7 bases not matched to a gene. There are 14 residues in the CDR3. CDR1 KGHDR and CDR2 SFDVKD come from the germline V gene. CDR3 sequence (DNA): TGTGCCACCCAAGGGACAGCTGATAATGAAAAACTGTTTTTT. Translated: CATQGTADNEKLFF.

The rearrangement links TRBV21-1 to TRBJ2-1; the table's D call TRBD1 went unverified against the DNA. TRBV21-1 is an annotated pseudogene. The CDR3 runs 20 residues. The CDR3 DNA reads TGTGCCAGCAGCCCGAAGGCCGGGGGACACCTACTAGTATTTGTGGGTGAGCAGTTCTTC. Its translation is CASSPKAGGHLLVFVGEQFF.

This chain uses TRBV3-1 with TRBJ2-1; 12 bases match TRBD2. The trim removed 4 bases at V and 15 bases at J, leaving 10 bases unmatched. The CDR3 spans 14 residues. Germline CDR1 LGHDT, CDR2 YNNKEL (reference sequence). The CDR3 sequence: CASSRSATSGGAFF. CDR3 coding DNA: TGTGCCAGCAGCCGCTCCGCGACTAGCGGGGGAGCGTTCTTC.

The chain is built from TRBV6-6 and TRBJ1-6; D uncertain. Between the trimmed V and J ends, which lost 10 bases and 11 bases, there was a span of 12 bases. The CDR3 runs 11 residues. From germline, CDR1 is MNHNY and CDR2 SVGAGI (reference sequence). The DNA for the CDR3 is TGTGCCACCCGAGTCGGGGCACCCCTCCACTTT. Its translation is CATRVGAPLHF.

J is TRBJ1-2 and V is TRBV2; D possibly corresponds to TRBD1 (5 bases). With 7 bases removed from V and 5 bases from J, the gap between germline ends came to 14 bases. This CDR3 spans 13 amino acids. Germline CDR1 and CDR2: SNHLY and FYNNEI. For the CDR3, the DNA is TGTGCCAGCATCGACAGAGGGGCATATGGCTACACCTTC. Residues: CASIDRGAYGYTF.

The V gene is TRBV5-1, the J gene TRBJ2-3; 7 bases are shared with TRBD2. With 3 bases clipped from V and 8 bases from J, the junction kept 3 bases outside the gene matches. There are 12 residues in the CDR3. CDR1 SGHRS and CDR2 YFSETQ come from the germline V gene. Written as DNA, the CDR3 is TGCGCCAGCAGCTCCACGGGGGGTACGCAGTATTTT. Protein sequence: CASSSTGGTQYF.